The text below deals with one TCR beta chain. The entry originates in a study of control samples from healthy donors and cancer patients. The CDR3 spans 14 residues. Germline V lookup: CDR1 MDHEN, CDR2 SYDVKM. V was pared by 5 bases and J by 0 bases, with 11 bases between. The protocol was immunoSEQ multiplex PCR, while the TCRdb copy is restricted to in-frame clones and leaves out a portion. The data hold 150,000 to 200,000 clones, with around 91% observed a single time. The V gene is TRBV28, the J gene TRBJ2-7; D gene ambiguous. This TCR derives from a woman in her 30s in good health. Material: blood. CDR3 sequence reads: CASSLPQVSYEQYF. The CDR3 DNA sequence: TGTGCCAGCAGTCTCCCCCAGGTCTCCTACGAGCAGTACTTC.